A selection of T cell receptor beta chains follows, all from one sample in a study of cytotoxic CD8 clonotypes in ibrutinib-treated CLL. The protocol was immunoSEQ multiplex PCR, while the TCRdb copy is restricted to in-frame clones and leaves out a portion. Of just over 200,000 clones listed, 75% to 80% are singletons. The source material was PBMCs, sampled after 12 months of ibrutinib treatment. The receptors here all came from a human donor with chronic lymphocytic leukemia. Each CDR3 is given with its conserved first and last residue. The D gene is left open where the match is weak. Clone size is stated in some rows and not others, as once, few, many or a class when expanded.

clone size	D gene	J gene	V gene	CDR3 protein	CDR3 DNA
-	-	TRBJ2-7	TRBV7-6	CASSLDPATSAYEQYF	TGTGCCAGCAGCTTAGACCCAGCCACGAGTGCCTACGAGCAGTACTTC
-	TRBD2	TRBJ2-1	TRBV6-5	CASTSSGRAYNEQFF	TGTGCCAGCACTTCGAGCGGGAGGGCCTACAATGAGCAGTTCTTC
few	-	TRBJ2-1	TRBV7-9	CASSSRGGGPSSYNEQFF	TGTGCCAGCAGTTCACGAGGGGGAGGACCAAGCTCCTACAATGAGCAGTTCTTC
-	-	TRBJ2-5	TRBV10-3	CAISESETQYF	TGTGCCATCAGTGAATCTGAGACCCAGTACTTC
-	-	TRBJ2-1	TRBV7-2	CASSLSGNNEQFF	TGTGCCAGCAGCTTGTCGGGAAACAATGAGCAGTTCTTC
-	-	TRBJ2-1	TRBV27	CASSLLFENEQFF	TGTGCCAGCAGTTTATTGTTCGAGAATGAGCAGTTCTTC
few	TRBD1	TRBJ2-1	TRBV6-1	CASSEGPGQANNEQFF	TGTGCCAGCAGTGAAGGACCCGGACAGGCCAACAATGAGCAGTTCTTC
many	TRBD1	TRBJ2-2	TRBV19	CASSLRQGRGELFF	TGTGCCAGTAGTCTTCGACAGGGCCGCGGGGAGCTGTTTTTT
-	TRBD2	TRBJ2-7	TRBV5-4	CASSFSAGDYEQYF	TGTGCCAGCAGCTTCTCCGCGGGAGACTACGAGCAGTACTTC
-	-	TRBJ1-4	TRBV2	CASSERGNEKLFF	TGTGCCAGCAGTGAACGAGGGAATGAAAAACTGTTTTTT
-	-	TRBJ2-7	TRBV5-6	CASSLSGVRVEQYF	TGTGCCAGCAGCTTGTCGGGGGTGCGCGTCGAGCAGTACTTC
-	-	TRBJ2-2	TRBV30	CAWSRLTNTGELFF	TGTGCCTGGAGTCGTCTTACGAACACCGGGGAGCTGTTTTTT
-	TRBD2	TRBJ2-2	TRBV5-6	CASSWTSAYTGELFF	TGTGCCAGCAGTTGGACTAGCGCGTACACCGGGGAGCTGTTTTTT
-	-	TRBJ1-3	TRBV7-9	CASSLSASEMGNTIYF	TGTGCCAGCAGCTTATCGGCCTCAGAAATGGGAAACACCATATATTTT
-	TRBD2	TRBJ2-3	TRBV4-2	CASSVLAGGGGDTQYF	TGTGCCAGCAGCGTACTGGCGGGGGGAGGAGGGGATACGCAGTATTTT
-	-	TRBJ1-4	TRBV18	CASSPAGRPSEKLFF	TGTGCCAGCTCACCAGCGGGCAGACCTTCGGAGAAACTGTTTTTT
-	-	TRBJ2-3	TRBV5-1	CASRGLGTDTQYF	TGCGCCAGCAGGGGGCTAGGCACAGATACGCAGTATTTT
-	TRBD2	TRBJ2-1	TRBV7-3	CASSPGLGQIDEQFF	TGTGCCAGCAGCCCCGGACTAGGGCAGATTGACGAGCAGTTCTTC
-	TRBD1	TRBJ2-1	TRBV11-2	CASSSIRGITYNEQFF	TGTGCCAGCAGCTCAATCAGGGGGATCACCTACAATGAGCAGTTCTTC
-	-	TRBJ2-1	TRBV18	CASSPPENNEQFF	TGTGCCAGCTCACCTCCAGAAAACAATGAGCAGTTCTTC
-	-	TRBJ1-4	TRBV5-1	CASSALVANEKLFF	TGCGCCAGCAGCGCCCTGGTAGCTAATGAAAAACTGTTTTTT
-	-	TRBJ2-1	TRBV7-9	CARGDSYNEQFF	TGTGCCAGAGGGGACTCCTACAATGAGCAGTTCTTC
-	-	TRBJ1-1	TRBV7-9	CASSRFVGTLTEAFF	TGTGCCAGCAGCCGTTTCGTCGGGACGCTCACTGAAGCTTTCTTT
once	TRBD1	TRBJ1-5	TRBV28	CASSGTGGINQPQHF	TGTGCCAGCAGTGGGACAGGGGGCATCAATCAGCCCCAGCATTTT
once	-	TRBJ2-3	TRBV27	CASHRDPSSTDTQYF	TGTGCCAGTCATAGGGACCCGTCTAGCACAGATACGCAGTATTTT
-	TRBD1	TRBJ2-3	TRBV25-1	CASSEQGAGDTQYF	TGTGCCAGCAGTGAACAGGGGGCGGGAGATACGCAGTATTTT
-	-	TRBJ2-2	TRBV5-4	CASRLGGELFF	TGTGCCAGCAGACTGGGTGGGGAGCTGTTTTTT
-	-	TRBJ2-5	TRBV5-1	CASSSTRGSGETQYF	TGCGCCAGCAGCTCTACTAGGGGATCGGGAGAGACCCAGTACTTC
-	TRBD1	TRBJ2-5	TRBV4-1	CASSWDREETQYF	TGCGCCAGCAGTTGGGACAGGGAGGAGACCCAGTACTTC
once	TRBD2	TRBJ2-1	TRBV14	CASSQDRGGSSSYNEQFF	TGTGCCAGCAGCCAAGATCGGGGGGGTTCTTCCTCCTACAATGAGCAGTTCTTC
few	-	TRBJ2-7	TRBV6-1	CASKGVSYEQYF	TGTGCCAGCAAGGGGGTCTCCTACGAGCAGTACTTC
-	-	TRBJ1-3	TRBV28	CASSFGQHSGNTIYF	TGTGCCAGCAGTTTTGGACAGCACTCTGGAAACACCATATATTTT
-	-	TRBJ2-1	TRBV5-4	CASGGWAEPPYNEQFF	TGTGCCAGCGGGGGATGGGCAGAACCTCCCTACAATGAGCAGTTCTTC
few	-	TRBJ1-3	TRBV9	CASSVSGGKDTIYF	TGTGCCAGCAGCGTATCGGGAGGGAAAGACACCATATATTTT
-	-	TRBJ2-3	TRBV5-1	CASSLLGSPDTQYF	TGCGCCAGCAGCTTGCTCGGAAGCCCAGATACGCAGTATTTT
-	TRBD2	TRBJ2-5	TRBV9	CASSVGILAGAGETQYF	TGTGCCAGCAGCGTAGGCATCCTAGCGGGGGCCGGGGAGACCCAGTACTTC
-	-	TRBJ1-4	TRBV4-1	CASSQDHWKGPNEKLFF	TGCGCCAGCAGCCAAGATCATTGGAAGGGCCCCAATGAAAAACTGTTTTTT
-	-	TRBJ2-4	TRBV6-5	CASSYPGDNFQYF	TGTGCCAGCAGTTACCCCGGGGATAACTTTCAGTACTTC
-	TRBD1	TRBJ2-7	TRBV18	CASSPGQGAGGNEQYF	TGTGCCAGCTCACCCGGACAGGGGGCGGGAGGTAACGAGCAGTACTTC
-	-	TRBJ2-3	TRBV7-2	CASSLAPYRGPEDTQYF	TGTGCCAGCAGCTTAGCCCCATATCGCGGGCCTGAAGATACGCAGTATTTT